This T cell receptor beta chain stems from a study of shared clonotypes between healthy human individuals. As for the study in general: A couple of women and a few men aged 18 to 49 served as donors. CD8 memory received one plate per donor, CD8 naive two, CD4 memory three and CD4 naive three.

CDR1 is SNHLY and CDR2 is FYNNEI in the germline V gene. CDR3 length: 15 residues. V gave up 6 bases and J gave up 0 bases; unmatched junction bases: 4. A note on this clone: Distinct nucleotide sequences in the sample also encode this CDR3.

Sequenced by immunoSEQ multiplex PCR; TCRdb stores in-frame clones only, minus some. This table holds about 2.3 million clones, roughly 92% found once. The genes are TRBV2 and TRBJ2-1; 8 bases fit TRBD2. Material: naive CD4+ T cells from PBMCs. The subset: CD45RA+ positively selected. This receptor was identified in a man in his late teens or twenties in good health. Some clones in this sample may be carry-over from other donors' samples. DNA for the CDR3: TGTGCCAGCAGGGCGAGCGGGAGCTCCTACAATGAGCAGTTCTTC. Its translation is CASRASGSSYNEQFF.